One sample yielded the 23 T cell receptor beta chains listed below, sequenced in a study of identifying expanded T cells in peripheral blood. Profiling relied on immunoSEQ multiplex PCR, and the TCRdb table lists in-frame clones only, not all of them. There are 95,000 or so clones in the sample; 70% to 90% occur only once, and roughly 5.3% lies in the top ten. Sequenced sample: blood. The receptors stem from a person between 18 and 75 years old in good health.

This sequence joins TRBV7-2 and TRBJ2-1; 8 bases match TRBD2. V gave up 8 bases and J gave up 1 base; unmatched junction bases: 10. This CDR3 has 16 amino acids. Germline values: CDR1 SGHTA, CDR2 FQGNSA. In DNA, the CDR3 is TGTGCCAGCTCGTCGGGGGGGTCACCGTCCTACAATGAGCAGTTCTTC. Encoded protein: CASSSGGSPSYNEQFF.

Details on this clone: Mismatch with germline at one junction end may stem from a read error. The CDR3 coding sequence is TGCGCCAGCACCTTGGCCCTAGCGGGGGGCATCTACGAGCAGTACTTC. Protein product: CASTLALAGGIYEQYF. The rearrangement links TRBV5-1 to TRBJ2-7; 11 bases fit TRBD2. Per the germline V gene, CDR1 is SGHRS and CDR2 is YFSETQ. The CDR3 is 16 amino acids.

V and J are TRBV30 and TRBJ1-6; D is possibly TRBD1 (6 bases). Germline CDR1 GTSNPN, CDR2 SVGIG (reference sequence). The length of the CDR3 is 15 residues. The V gene lost 2 bases and the J gene lost 0 bases, with 8 bases spanning the gap. The CDR3 DNA sequence: TGTGCCTGGAGTACAGGGAGCTCCTATAATTCACCCCTCCACTTT. Amino acid sequence: CAWSTGSSYNSPLHF. The entire variable domain, with the rest obtained from reference TRBV30 and TRBJ1-6, is as follows: SQTIHQWPATLVQPVGSPLSLECTVEGTSNPNLYWYRQAAGRGLQLLFYSVGIGQISSEVPQNLSASRPQDRQFILSSKKLLLSDSGFYLCAWSTGSSYNSPLHFGNGTRLTVT.

The chain uses TRBV7-2 and TRBJ2-3, with unresolved D. Germline-derived CDR1 and CDR2 are SGHTA and FQGNSA. The CDR3 sequence is 13 residues long. V lost 2 bases and J lost 5, with 8 bases in between. For the CDR3, the DNA is TGTGCCAGCAGCTTATGGCCGAAAGATACGCAGTATTTT. Translating it yields CASSLWPKDTQYF.

The genes are TRBV19 and TRBJ1-2, with a possible D match to TRBD1 (6 bases). The V end lost 8 bases, the J end lost 5 bases, and 21 bases lay between the germline ends. Germline assignment: CDR1 LNHDA and CDR2 SQIVND (reference sequence). The length of the CDR3 is 15 residues. CDR3 in amino acids: CASGGRREITYGYTF. The DNA of the CDR3 is TGTGCCAGTGGGGGCAGGCGAGAGATTACATATGGCTACACCTTC.

The CDR3 loop reads CAISVDSSNEKLFF. The CDR3 DNA reads as TGTGCCATCAGTGTGGACAGCAGTAATGAAAAACTGTTTTTT. V is TRBV10-3 and J is TRBJ1-4, with D tentatively TRBD1 (6 bases). The ends were cut back, 4 bases at V and 4 bases at J, with 10 bases in the middle. The germline V gene encodes CDR1 ENHRY and CDR2 SYGVKD. This CDR3 has 14 amino acids.

This chain connects TRBV27 to TRBJ2-6; tentatively, D is TRBD1 (6 bases). There are 17 residues in the CDR3. Trimming left V 2 bases short and J 9 bases short, with 20 bases between. Germline V gene sequence: CDR1 MNHEY, CDR2 SMNVEV (reference sequence). CDR3 sequence reads: CASSLPPTGSGFNVLTF. The CDR3 DNA reads TGTGCCAGCAGTTTACCCCCGACAGGCTCCGGGTTCAACGTCCTGACTTTC.

V usage is TRBV18 and J usage is TRBJ1-2; 7 bases agree with TRBD1. The ends lost 2 bases at V and 6 bases at J; junction bases unmatched: 3. Looked up from germline, CDR1 is KGHSH and CDR2 is LQKENI. CDR3 length: 13 amino acids. CDR3 nucleotides: TGTGCCAGCTCACCAAAGACAGGGCATGGCTACACCTTC. Its translation is CASSPKTGHGYTF.

This clone was seen only a few times. The chain links TRBV4-1 to TRBJ1-6; no clear D. CDR1 is MGHRA and CDR2 is YSYEKL in the germline V gene. V was trimmed by 0 bases and J by 7 bases, leaving 13 bases between them. The CDR3 covers 16 residues. The CDR3 sequence is CASSQDLLRGNSPLHF. CDR3 coding DNA: TGCGCCAGCAGCCAAGATCTCCTTCGGGGAAATTCACCCCTCCACTTT.

The genes are TRBV6-1 and TRBJ2-7; D possibly corresponds to TRBD2 (7 bases). Germline CDR1 and CDR2: MNHNS and SASEGT. The ends were cut back, 3 bases at V and 7 bases at J, with 16 bases in the middle. The CDR3 length is 14 residues. The CDR3 loop reads CASSEIPGEGEQYF. The CDR3 DNA reads TGTGCCAGCAGTGAGATTCCAGGGGAGGGAGAGCAGTACTTC.

The chain is built from TRBV19 and TRBJ2-3; D uncertain. V was shortened by 7 bases and J by 9 bases, with 11 bases between the two germline ends. Germline V gene lookup returns CDR1 LNHDA and CDR2 SQIVND (reference sequence). The CDR3 has 11 residues. The CDR3 coding sequence is TGTGCCAGTACATGGGTTGGGACGCAGTATTTT. Translating gives CASTWVGTQYF.

V usage is TRBV7-3 and J usage is TRBJ1-1; 7 bases map to TRBD1. With V trimmed by 0 bases and J by 1 base, 8 bases remained unmatched. Germline assignment: CDR1 SGHTA and CDR2 FQGTGA. This CDR3 spans 17 amino acids. CDR3 in DNA: TGTGCCAGCAGCTTAACTTATTTAGGGGGCCCGAACACTGAAGCTTTCTTT. Translated: CASSLTYLGGPNTEAFF.

This sequence joins TRBV7-2 and TRBJ2-5; 7 bases are shared with TRBD2. CDR3 size: 14 residues. V lost 1 base to trimming and J lost 3 bases; unmatched junction nucleotides: 2. Germline lookup yields CDR1 SGHTA and CDR2 FQGNSA. CDR3 sequence reads: CASSLGLAEETQYF. The CDR3 DNA follows: TGTGCCAGCAGCTTAGGCCTAGCGGAAGAGACCCAGTACTTC.

In its sample, this clone was seen a few times. This chain joins TRBV2 and TRBJ1-5, with a tentative D call TRBD1 (5 bases). This CDR3 is 13 amino acids long. The V and J ends lost 4 bases and 7 bases respectively, with 11 bases between them. Germline V gene sequence: CDR1 SNHLY, CDR2 FYNNEI. The CDR3 DNA sequence: TGTGCCAGCAGTGCAAGGGGAGGGCAGCCCCAGCATTTT. Translated: CASSARGGQPQHF. Looking up the rest from reference TRBV2 and TRBJ1-5 gives the full variable domain: EPEVTQTPSHQVTQMGQEVILRCVPISNHLYFYWYRQILGQKVEFLVSFYNNEISEKSEIFDDQFSVERPDGSNFTLKIRSTKLEDSAMYFCASSARGGQPQHFGDGTRLSIL.

This chain uses TRBV10-1 with TRBJ1-1; D unresolved. The CDR3 sequence is 14 residues long. V gave up 6 bases and J gave up 0 bases, with 11 bases separating them. CDR1 is WNHNN, CDR2 SYGVQD, per germline (reference sequence). CDR3 in DNA: TGCGCCAGCAGCGCCCGTGGCCTGAACACTGAAGCTTTCTTT. It specifies CASSARGLNTEAFF.

As concerns this clone: Other DNA sequences in the same sample also yield this CDR3. The V call is TRBV7-2, the J call TRBJ1-5; a possible D gene is TRBD1 (5 bases). Deletions cut 1 base from V and 4 bases from J, with 11 bases between. Germline CDR1 reads SGHTA; CDR2 reads FQGNSA. The CDR3 consists of 15 residues. The CDR3 sequence is CASSLGGTGNQPQHF. Written as DNA, the CDR3 is TGTGCCAGCAGCTTAGGTGGGACCGGGAATCAGCCCCAGCATTTT.

The chain is built from TRBV7-3 and TRBJ1-2, with D hard to call. CDR3 length equals 14 residues. The V gene's germline CDR1 is SGHTA and CDR2 FQGTGA. The V gene lost 0 bases and the J gene lost 0 bases, with 5 bases spanning the gap. The CDR3, as DNA: TGTGCCAGCAGCTTAACGCCGACTAACTATGGCTACACCTTC. Its protein product is CASSLTPTNYGYTF.

The chain couples TRBV5-5 to TRBJ1-2; 7 bases agree with TRBD1. After removal of 2 bases from V and 4 bases from J, the junction contained 8 bases not matched to a gene. Germline V gene lookup returns CDR1 SGHKS and CDR2 YYEKEE (reference sequence). The CDR3 spans 15 residues. In DNA, the CDR3 is TGTGCCAGCAGCTTATCTCGACAGGGCGGCTATGGCTACACCTTC. It codes for CASSLSRQGGYGYTF.

The chain is built from TRBV5-1 and TRBJ1-5; a weak D match, TRBD1 (5 bases). Per germline, CDR1 SGHRS and CDR2 YFSETQ. The CDR3 has 16 amino acids. Trimming left V 1 base short and J 1 base short, with 12 bases between. The DNA of the CDR3 is TGCGCCAGCAGCTTGAGCCCCCGGGACAGCAATCAGCCCCAGCATTTT. This sequence encodes CASSLSPRDSNQPQHF.

This rearrangement joins TRBV9 to TRBJ1-1; no firm D call. V lost 1 base and J lost 0, with 10 bases in between. This CDR3 is 15 amino acids long. Germline lookup yields CDR1 SGDLS and CDR2 YYNGEE. The DNA for the CDR3 is TGTGCCAGCAGCGTAAGTCCCAGAGTGAACACTGAAGCTTTCTTT. Its protein is CASSVSPRVNTEAFF.

J is TRBJ2-1 and V is TRBV6-5; 8 bases align to TRBD1. The CDR3 contains 15 residues. V trimming: 7 bases; J trimming: 5 bases; junction bases outside the gene matches: 10. Per the germline V gene, CDR1 is MNHEY and CDR2 is SVGAGI. Written as DNA, the CDR3 is TGTGCCAGCACCCTCGGGACAGGACAACACAATGAGCAGTTCTTC. Translation: CASTLGTGQHNEQFF.

By proportion, this clone is medium-sized. CDR3: CASRGYTEAFF. CDR3 in DNA: TGTGCCAGCAGAGGTTACACTGAAGCTTTCTTT. V usage is TRBV13 and J usage is TRBJ1-1; no clear D gene. Per germline, CDR1 PRHDT and CDR2 FYEKMQ (reference sequence). The CDR3 contains 11 residues. V lost 6 bases, J lost 3 bases, and 5 bases lay in between.

The chain carries TRBV25-1 and TRBJ2-5; D is unclear. The germline V gene encodes CDR1 MGHDK and CDR2 SYGVNS. Trimming left V 3 bases short and J 4 bases short, with 12 bases between. This CDR3 has 14 amino acids. DNA for the CDR3: TGTGCCAGCAGTGATAGGATCCAGATAGAGACCCAGTACTTC. This gives the protein CASSDRIQIETQYF.